This entry features one T cell receptor beta chain sequence. The target antigen is unknown. The table came from immunoSEQ multiplex PCR; TCRdb's copy has only in-frame clones and leaves some out. The sample contains 70,000 to 95,000 clones, over 75% of which appear only once. The record originates from a study of vaccination effects on CD4 cells after COVID-19. Points from the study as a whole: A shortage of convalescent patients and an absence of early post-infection timepoints characterized the study.

Germline values: CDR1 LGHDT, CDR2 YNNKEL (reference sequence). This CDR3 is built from 13 residues. Trimming took off 4 bases at V and 7 bases at J, with 10 bases between the two ends. After expansion with viral peptide pools in the ViraFEST assay, antigen-specific CD4+ T cells were sequenced. CD4+ T cells were isolated after approximately 10 days of culture. Each participant was administered two doses of either the BNT162b2 or the mRNA-1273 vaccine. Nucleocapsid antibody tests were negative, and the vaccine recipients had no prior SARS-CoV-2 infection. Researchers swapped half the medium for IL-2 medium on both days 3 and 7.

The V call is TRBV3-1 (or the pseudogene TRBV3-2), the J call TRBJ2-2; a weak D match, TRBD2 (5 bases). The sequence was collected from a human donor who received a COVID-19 vaccine. This specimen consisted of CD4+ T cells from PBMCs cultured with HCoV-OC43 spike peptides, obtained after COVID-19 vaccination. Subset given: HCoV-OC43 spike overlapping peptide pool stimulation. The CDR3 sequence is CASSLGSVGELFF. In nucleotides, the CDR3 is TGTGCCAGCAGCCTTGGGAGTGTCGGGGAGCTGTTTTTT.